These 3 T cell receptor beta chains were all obtained from the same sample, sequenced in a study of T cells in Graves' hyperthyroidism and ophthalmopathy. It was RNA transcripts that yielded the amplified TCR beta CDR3 regions. A set of HTBI primers served as the primers for a first-round RT-PCR of the TCR CDR3. TCRdb used MiXCR to reprocess the multiplex PCR reads, holding one entry per CDR3 protein. The sample has about 690,000 distinct CDR3 sequences, around 16% seen once. The specimen sequenced was blood. The receptors were sampled from a man aged 45-65 years with Graves' hyperthyroidism.

This clonotype showed up many times. V and J are TRBV24-1 and TRBJ2-1; TRBD1 matches at 7 bases. CDR1 is KGHDR, CDR2 SFDVKD, per germline. V shed 3 bases and J 5 bases; nucleotides not matched to a gene: 9. This CDR3 has 16 amino acids. CDR3 coding DNA: TGTGCCACCAGTGATCGGACAGGAAGTACTCACAATGAGCAGTTCTTC. It encodes CATSDRTGSTHNEQFF.

V is TRBV20-1 and J is TRBJ1-1; the D is unclear. CDR1 is DFQATT, CDR2 SNEGSKA, per germline (reference sequence). The CDR3 has 13 amino acids. V was trimmed by 3 bases and J by 1 base, leaving 9 bases between them. The CDR3 region is CSASWQKNTEAFF. Here the CDR3 DNA reads TGCAGTGCTAGCTGGCAAAAGAACACTGAAGCTTTCTTT.

There are a few counts of this clonotype. This rearrangement joins TRBV20-1 to TRBJ1-5; 7 bases agree with TRBD1. With V trimmed by 5 bases and J by 5 bases, 24 bases remained unmatched. Germline assignment: CDR1 DFQATT and CDR2 SNEGSKA (reference sequence). The CDR3 covers 19 residues. Here the CDR3 reads CSAVKGTDRESMWDQPQHF. The CDR3, as DNA: TGCAGTGCTGTAAAAGGAACAGACAGGGAAAGTATGTGGGATCAGCCCCAGCATTTT.